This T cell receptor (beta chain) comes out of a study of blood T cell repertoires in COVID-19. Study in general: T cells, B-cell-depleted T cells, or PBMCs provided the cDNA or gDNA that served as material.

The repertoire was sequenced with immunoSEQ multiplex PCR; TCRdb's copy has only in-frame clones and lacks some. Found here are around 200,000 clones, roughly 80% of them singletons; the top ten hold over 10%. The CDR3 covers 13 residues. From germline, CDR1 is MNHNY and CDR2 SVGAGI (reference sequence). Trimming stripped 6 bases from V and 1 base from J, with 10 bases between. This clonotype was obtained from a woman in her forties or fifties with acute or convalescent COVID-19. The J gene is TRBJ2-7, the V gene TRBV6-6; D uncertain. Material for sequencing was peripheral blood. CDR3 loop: CASSARNSYEQYF. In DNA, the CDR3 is TGTGCCAGCAGCGCCAGGAATTCCTACGAGCAGTACTTC.